This T cell receptor beta chain came from a study of cytomegalovirus exposure and HLA in healthy donors. Study-wide findings and caveats: The study found most TCR sequences rare, yet found some public TCRs in many donors.

A note on this clone: The antigen is not known. This sample also contains other DNA sequences that code for the same CDR3.

The assay was immunoSEQ multiplex PCR, and TCRdb's table has in-frame clones only and misses some. The sample includes around 400,000 clones, 86% of them seen just once. Germline V gene data show CDR1 as SGDLS and CDR2 as YYNGEE. The CDR3 loop spans 16 amino acids. The junction had 2 bases not matched to a gene; V was cut back by 0 bases and J by 1 base. The J gene is TRBJ2-2, the V gene TRBV9, with 8 bases that match TRBD2. Sequenced sample: PBMCs. This clonotype was obtained from a woman aged 18-30 years in good health and CMV-seronegative. As DNA, the CDR3 is TGTGCCAGCAGCGTAGGGCTAGCGGGGAACACCGGGGAGCTGTTTTTT. It specifies CASSVGLAGNTGELFF.